This T cell receptor (beta chain) was retrieved from a study of blood T cell repertoires in COVID-19. Study overall: PBMCs, B-cell-depleted T cells, or T cells provided the cDNA or gDNA that made up the material.

Study processing details: Amplification of reference gene primers was used by the study to estimate nucleated cell counts. This table comes from immunoSEQ multiplex PCR, and its TCRdb copy is limited to in-frame clones, with some not included. From that table come the V and J calls and clone size; the DNA was used to work out D and trimming. The sample holds roughly 170,000 clones; 84% are singletons and the top ten take roughly 7.1%. This CDR3 contains 13 residues. Looked up from germline, CDR1 is SGDLS and CDR2 is YYNGEE. V was shortened by 0 bases and J by 5 bases, with 8 bases between the two germline ends.

The rearrangement links TRBV9 to TRBJ2-5; D may be TRBD2 (5 bases). The clonotype was recovered from a human donor in a cohort sampled during active COVID-19. The sample was peripheral blood. The CDR3 sequence is CASSVAGLETQYF. CDR3 coding DNA: TGTGCCAGCAGCGTAGCGGGATTGGAGACCCAGTACTTC.